The 3 T cell receptor beta chains below all came from one sample that was sequenced in a study of blood T cells in healthy people across ages (dated by TCRdb to the mid-2010s). Libraries were built with 5' RACE. For sequencing, an Illumina HiSeq 2500 was employed. A second PCR of about 7 to 12 cycles was performed with a sample-barcoded 5' primer and a J-beta primer mix. TCRdb applied fastp at Q25 and MiXCR to the public reads, then kept only in-frame beta chains. Rows with one shared CDR3 protein collapse into an entry with the most common genes and DNA. A total of 650,000 to 1,000,000 distinct CDR3 sequences appear in this sample, 46% of them only once. The ten largest clones capture 15% to 20% of the sample. Sequencing input: blood. The receptors come from an elderly man in good health.

The chain links TRBV4-3 to TRBJ1-4; TRBD1 might be the D (6 bases). The CDR3 has 16 residues. The V and J ends lost 0 bases and 1 base respectively, with 9 bases between them. Germline CDR1 and CDR2: LGHNA and YSLEER. The CDR3 sequence: CASSQEGAGTNEKLFF. The DNA of the CDR3 is TGCGCCAGCAGCCAAGAGGGGGCCGGAACTAATGAAAAACTGTTTTTT.

V is TRBV5-5 and J is TRBJ2-3; D possibly uses TRBD1 or TRBD2 (5 bases each). The CDR3 has 14 residues. CDR1 is SGHKS and CDR2 is YYEKEE in the germline V gene (reference sequence). V shed 4 bases and J shed 2 bases, with 11 bases lying between them. CDR3 nucleotide sequence: TGTGCCAGCAGCCCTGGGACCCTCACAGATACGCAGTATTTT. It translates to CASSPGTLTDTQYF.

CDR3 sequence: CAIRQTSANTEAFF. DNA of the CDR3: TGTGCCATTCGACAGACCAGCGCGAACACTGAAGCTTTCTTT. The V and J genes are TRBV7-9 and TRBJ1-1; tentative D call: TRBD1 (5 bases). V was pared by 10 bases and J by 1 base, with 16 bases between. This CDR3 contains 14 residues. CDR1 SEHNR and CDR2 FQNEAQ come from the germline V gene (reference sequence). The entire variable domain, with the rest obtained from reference TRBV7-9 and TRBJ1-1, is as follows: DTGVSQNPRHKITKRGQNVTFRCDPISEHNRLYWYRQTLGQGPEFLTYFQNEAQLEKSRLLSDRFSAERPKGSFSTLEIQRTEQGDSAMYLCAIRQTSANTEAFFGQGTRLTVV.